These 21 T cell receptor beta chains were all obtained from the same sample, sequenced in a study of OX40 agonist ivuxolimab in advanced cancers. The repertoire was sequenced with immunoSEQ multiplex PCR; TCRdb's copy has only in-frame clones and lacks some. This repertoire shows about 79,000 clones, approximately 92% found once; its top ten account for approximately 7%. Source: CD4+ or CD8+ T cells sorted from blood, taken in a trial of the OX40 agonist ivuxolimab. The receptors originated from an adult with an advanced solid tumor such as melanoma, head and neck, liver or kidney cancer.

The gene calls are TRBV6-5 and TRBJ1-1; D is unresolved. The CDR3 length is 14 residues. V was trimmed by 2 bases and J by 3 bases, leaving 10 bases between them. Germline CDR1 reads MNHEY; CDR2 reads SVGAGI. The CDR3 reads CASSYLGSHTEAFF. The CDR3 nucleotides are TGTGCCAGCAGTTACCTCGGGTCCCACACTGAAGCTTTCTTT.

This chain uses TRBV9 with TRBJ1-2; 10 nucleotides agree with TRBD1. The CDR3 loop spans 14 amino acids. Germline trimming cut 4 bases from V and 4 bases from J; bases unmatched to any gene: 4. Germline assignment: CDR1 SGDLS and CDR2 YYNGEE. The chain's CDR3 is CASSSGTGVYGYTF. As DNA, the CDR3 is TGTGCCAGCAGCTCCGGGACAGGGGTCTATGGCTACACCTTC. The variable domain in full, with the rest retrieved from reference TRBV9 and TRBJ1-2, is DSGVTQTPKHLITATGQRVTLRCSPRSGDLSVYWYQQSLDQGLQFLIQYYNGEERAKGNILERFSAQQFPDLHSELNLSSLELGDSALYFCASSSGTGVYGYTFGSGTRLTVV.

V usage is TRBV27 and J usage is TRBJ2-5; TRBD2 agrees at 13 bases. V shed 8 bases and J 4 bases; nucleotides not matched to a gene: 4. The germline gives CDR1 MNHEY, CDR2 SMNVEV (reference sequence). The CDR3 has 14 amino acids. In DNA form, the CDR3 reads TGTGCCAGCCACGGACTAGCGGGAGTAGAGACCCAGTACTTC. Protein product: CASHGLAGVETQYF.

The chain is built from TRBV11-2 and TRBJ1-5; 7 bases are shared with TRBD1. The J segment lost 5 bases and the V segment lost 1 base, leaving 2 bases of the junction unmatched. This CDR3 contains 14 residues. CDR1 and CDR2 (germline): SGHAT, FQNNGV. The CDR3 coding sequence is TGTGCCAGCAGCTTAGGACAGGGTCATCAGCCCCAGCATTTT. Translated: CASSLGQGHQPQHF.

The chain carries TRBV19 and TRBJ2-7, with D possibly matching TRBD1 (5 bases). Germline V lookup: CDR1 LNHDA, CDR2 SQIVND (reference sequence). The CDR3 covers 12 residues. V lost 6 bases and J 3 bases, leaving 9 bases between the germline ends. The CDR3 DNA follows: TGTGCCAGTAGCCCAGGGATCTACGAGCAGTACTTC. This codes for CASSPGIYEQYF.

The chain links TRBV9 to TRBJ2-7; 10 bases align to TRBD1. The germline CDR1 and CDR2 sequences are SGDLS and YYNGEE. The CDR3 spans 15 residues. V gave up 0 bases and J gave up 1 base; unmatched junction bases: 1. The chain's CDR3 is CASSVGTGGSYEQYF. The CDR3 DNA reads TGTGCCAGCAGCGTAGGGACAGGGGGTTCCTACGAGCAGTACTTC.

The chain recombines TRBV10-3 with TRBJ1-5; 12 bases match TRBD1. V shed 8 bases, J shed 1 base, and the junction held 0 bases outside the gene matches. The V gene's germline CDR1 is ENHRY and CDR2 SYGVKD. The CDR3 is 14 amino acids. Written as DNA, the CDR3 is TGTGCCATCGGGACAGGGGGCAGCAATCAGCCCCAGCATTTT. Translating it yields CAIGTGGSNQPQHF.

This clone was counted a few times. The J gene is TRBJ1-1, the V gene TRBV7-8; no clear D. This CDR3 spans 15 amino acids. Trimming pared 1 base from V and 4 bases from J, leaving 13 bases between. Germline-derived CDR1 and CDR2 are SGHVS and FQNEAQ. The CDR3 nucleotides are TGTGCCAGCAGCTTAGGGGAAGGGTGGAGCACTGAAGCTTTCTTT. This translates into CASSLGEGWSTEAFF.

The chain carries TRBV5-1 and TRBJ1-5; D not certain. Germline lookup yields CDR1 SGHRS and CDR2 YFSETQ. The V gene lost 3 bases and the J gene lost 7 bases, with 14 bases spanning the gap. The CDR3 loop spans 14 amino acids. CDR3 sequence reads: CASSYGISGQPQHF. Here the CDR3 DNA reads TGCGCCAGCAGCTACGGGATTTCTGGGCAGCCCCAGCATTTT.

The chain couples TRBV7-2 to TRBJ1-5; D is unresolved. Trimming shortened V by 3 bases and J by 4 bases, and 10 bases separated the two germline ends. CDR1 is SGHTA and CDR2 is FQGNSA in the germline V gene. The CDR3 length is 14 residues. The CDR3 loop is CASSLARINQPQHF. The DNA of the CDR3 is TGTGCCAGCAGCTTGGCCAGGATAAATCAGCCCCAGCATTTT.

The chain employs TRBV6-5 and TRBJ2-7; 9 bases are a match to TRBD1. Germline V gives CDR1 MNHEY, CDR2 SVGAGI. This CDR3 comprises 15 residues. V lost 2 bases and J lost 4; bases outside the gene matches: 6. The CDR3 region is CASSYTDRGFYEQYF. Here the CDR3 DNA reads TGTGCCAGCAGTTACACGGACAGGGGTTTTTACGAGCAGTACTTC.

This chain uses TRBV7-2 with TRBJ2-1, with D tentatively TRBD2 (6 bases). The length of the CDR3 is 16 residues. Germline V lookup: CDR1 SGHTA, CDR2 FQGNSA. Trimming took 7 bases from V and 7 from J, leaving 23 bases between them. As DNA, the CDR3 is TGTGCCAGCACCCTTCCGGGACTTCCCCTCGGAAATGAGCAGTTCTTC. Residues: CASTLPGLPLGNEQFF. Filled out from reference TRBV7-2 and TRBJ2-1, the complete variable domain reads GAGVSQSPSNKVTEKGKDVELRCDPISGHTALYWYRQSLGQGLEFLIYFQGNSAPDKSGLPSDRFSAERTGGSVSTLTIQRTQQEDSAVYLCASTLPGLPLGNEQFFGPGTRLTVL.

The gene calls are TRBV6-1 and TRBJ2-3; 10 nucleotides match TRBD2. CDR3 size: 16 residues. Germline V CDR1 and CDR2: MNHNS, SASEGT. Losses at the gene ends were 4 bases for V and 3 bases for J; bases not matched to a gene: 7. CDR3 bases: TGTGCCAGCAGTGTCCTAGCGGGAGTTGTGACAGATACGCAGTATTTT. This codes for CASSVLAGVVTDTQYF.

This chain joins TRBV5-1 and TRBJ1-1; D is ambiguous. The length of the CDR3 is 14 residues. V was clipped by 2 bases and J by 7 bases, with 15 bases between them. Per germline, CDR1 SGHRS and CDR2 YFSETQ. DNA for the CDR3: TGCGCCAGCAGCTTAATGGCCTCCAAAAATGAAGCTTTCTTT. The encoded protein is CASSLMASKNEAFF.

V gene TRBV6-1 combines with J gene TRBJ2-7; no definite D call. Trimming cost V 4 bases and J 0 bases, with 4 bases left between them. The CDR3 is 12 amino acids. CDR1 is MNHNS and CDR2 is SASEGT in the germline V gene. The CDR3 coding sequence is TGTGCCAGCAGTGCCTTCTCCTACGAGCAGTACTTC. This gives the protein CASSAFSYEQYF.

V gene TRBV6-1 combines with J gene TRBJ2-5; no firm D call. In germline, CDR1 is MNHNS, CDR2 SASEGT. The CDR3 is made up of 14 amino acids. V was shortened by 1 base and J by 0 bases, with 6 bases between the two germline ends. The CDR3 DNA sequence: TGTGCCAGCAGTGAAGGTCCGCACCAAGAGACCCAGTACTTC. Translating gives CASSEGPHQETQYF.

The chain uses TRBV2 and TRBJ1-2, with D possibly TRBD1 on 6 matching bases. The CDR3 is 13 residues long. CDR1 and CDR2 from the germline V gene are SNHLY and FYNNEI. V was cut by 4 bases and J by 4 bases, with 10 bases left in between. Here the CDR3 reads CASSGMTGYGYTF. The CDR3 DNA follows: TGTGCCAGCAGTGGCATGACAGGCTATGGCTACACCTTC.

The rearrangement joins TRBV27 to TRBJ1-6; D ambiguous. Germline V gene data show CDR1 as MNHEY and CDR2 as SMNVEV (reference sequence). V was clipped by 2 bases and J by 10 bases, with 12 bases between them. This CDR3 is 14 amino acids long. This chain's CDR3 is CASSLVPGLSPLHF. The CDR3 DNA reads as TGTGCCAGCAGTTTAGTGCCGGGGTTGTCACCCCTCCACTTT.

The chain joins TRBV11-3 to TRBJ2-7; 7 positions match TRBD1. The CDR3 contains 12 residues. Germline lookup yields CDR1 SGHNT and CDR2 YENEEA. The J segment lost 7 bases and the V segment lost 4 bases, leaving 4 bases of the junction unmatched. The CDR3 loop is CASSSETGEQYF. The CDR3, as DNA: TGTGCCAGCAGCTCGGAGACAGGGGAGCAGTACTTC. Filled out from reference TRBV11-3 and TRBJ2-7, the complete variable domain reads EAGVVQSPRYKIIEKKQPVAFWCNPISGHNTLYWYLQNLGQGPELLIRYENEEAVDDSQLPKDRFSAERLKGVDSTLKIQPAELGDSAVYLCASSSETGEQYFGPGTRLTVT.

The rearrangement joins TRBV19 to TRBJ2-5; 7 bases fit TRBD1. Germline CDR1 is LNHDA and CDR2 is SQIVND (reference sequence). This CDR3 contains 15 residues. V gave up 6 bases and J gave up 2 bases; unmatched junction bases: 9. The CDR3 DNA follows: TGTGCCAGTAGGCACTTCGGGACAGCTCAAGAGACCCAGTACTTC. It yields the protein CASRHFGTAQETQYF.

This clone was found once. CDR3 in DNA: TGTGCCAGCAGCTCCCAGCGCCTGAACACTGAAGCTTTCTTT. Its translation is CASSSQRLNTEAFF. V and J are TRBV7-2 and TRBJ1-1; D uncertain. This CDR3 comprises 14 residues. With 4 bases removed from V and 0 bases from J, the gap between germline ends came to 9 bases. Germline V lookup: CDR1 SGHTA, CDR2 FQGNSA.